This T cell receptor (beta chain) was observed in a study of blood T cell repertoires in COVID-19. Across the whole study: In each case, the material was cDNA or gDNA derived from T cells, B-cell-depleted T cells, or PBMCs.

The table came from immunoSEQ multiplex PCR; TCRdb's copy has only in-frame clones and leaves some out. The data show some 97,000 clones, with approximately 80% seen just once and under 35% held by the top ten. The CDR3 consists of 14 residues. V was shortened by 6 bases and J by 0 bases, with 8 bases between the two germline ends. Germline values: CDR1 KGHDR, CDR2 SFDVKD. The TCR comes from a man between 65 and 85 years old with active or convalescent COVID-19. Sequencing used peripheral blood. The chain recombines TRBV24-1 with TRBJ1-3; D is uncertain. CDR3 in DNA: TGTGCCACCAGTCCAGGATCCTCTGGAAACACCATATATTTT. This translates into CATSPGSSGNTIYF.